Below, 23 T cell receptor beta chains from the same sample are listed, as sequenced in a study of T cells in localized non-small cell lung cancer. Method: immunoSEQ multiplex PCR; TCRdb's copy keeps in-frame clones and lacks some. The data hold 45,000 to 50,000 clones, with around 83% observed a single time. The sequencing here drew on PBMCs, taken before any cancer treatment. All receptors derive from a man aged 40 to 70 with stage II lung adenocarcinoma.

This clone is a singleton in its sample. The CDR3 DNA is TGTGCCAGCAGCTTGACCCGGGACAGGGCCACCTACGAGCAGTACTTC. Its translation: CASSLTRDRATYEQYF. This chain uses TRBV7-9 with TRBJ2-7, with TRBD1 matching 9 bases. The ends lost 3 bases at V and 2 bases at J; junction bases unmatched: 8. CDR3 length: 16 amino acids. Germline CDR1 reads SEHNR; CDR2 reads FQNEAQ (reference sequence).

Written as DNA, the CDR3 is TGCGCCAGCAGCCAAGGCTCCCAGTCGAACACTGAAGCTTTCTTT. It encodes CASSQGSQSNTEAFF. The chain has TRBV4-1 and TRBJ1-1; D unclear. V lost 1 base to trimming and J lost 1 base, with 10 bases between them. The CDR3 runs to 15 residues. Germline loops: CDR1 MGHRA, CDR2 YSYEKL.

The chain joins TRBV5-4 to TRBJ1-1, with TRBD1 identical over 7 bases. Germline CDR1 reads SGHNT; CDR2 reads YYREEE (reference sequence). Trimming at V came to 7 bases and at J to 4 bases, leaving 4 bases not matched to a gene. This CDR3 has 12 residues. This chain's CDR3 is CASGQEGTEAFF. Written as DNA, the CDR3 is TGTGCCAGCGGACAGGAGGGCACTGAAGCTTTCTTT.

This clone was counted between two and nine times. This sample includes further DNA sequences coding for the same CDR3. The chain recombines TRBV5-1 with TRBJ1-1; a possible D gene is TRBD1 (6 bases). Per germline, CDR1 SGHRS and CDR2 YFSETQ. Trimming shortened V by 3 bases and J by 6 bases, and 9 bases separated the two germline ends. The CDR3 has 12 amino acids. The CDR3 DNA follows: TGCGCCAGCAGCTACGGACAGTCTGAAGCTTTCTTT. Translated, it gives CASSYGQSEAFF. The full variable domain, in which reference TRBV5-1 and TRBJ1-1 provide the parts outside the CDR3, is KAGVTQTPRYLIKTRGQQVTLSCSPISGHRSVSWYQQTPGQGLQFLFEYFSETQRNKGNFPGRFSGRQFSNSRSEMNVSTLELGDSALYLCASSYGQSEAFFGQGTRLTVV.

The V and J genes are TRBV23-1 and TRBJ1-5, with D possibly matching TRBD1 (6 bases). TRBV23-1 is marked as an open reading frame, function uncertain. V was pared by 2 bases and J by 11 bases, with 22 bases between. There are 16 residues in the CDR3. In DNA, the CDR3 is TGCGCCAGCAGTCAAGGAGACAGGTCCGACCAGCGGGCCCAGCATTTT. Translating it yields CASSQGDRSDQRAQHF.

This clone has just one count. This chain connects TRBV6-1 to TRBJ1-4; no clear D. CDR3 length: 15 residues. Trimming left V 0 bases short and J 5 bases short, with 10 bases between. CDR1 and CDR2 (germline): MNHNS, SASEGT. The DNA for the CDR3 is TGTGCCAGCAGTGAAGCACTAGGGCCCAATGAAAAACTGTTTTTT. The encoded protein is CASSEALGPNEKLFF.

This clone was seen just once. The chain carries TRBV7-8 and TRBJ1-1; no clear D gene. V lost 4 bases and J 0 bases, leaving 12 bases between the germline ends. The CDR3 contains 15 residues. Germline V CDR1 and CDR2: SGHVS, FQNEAQ. The CDR3 DNA reads as TGTGCCAGCAGCTGGAGCACAGAGATGAACACTGAAGCTTTCTTT. As protein: CASSWSTEMNTEAFF.

V usage is TRBV27 and J usage is TRBJ1-4; the D is unclear. The germline V and J ends were trimmed by 6 bases and 5 bases, with 10 bases remaining between them. CDR1 is MNHEY and CDR2 is SMNVEV in the germline V gene (reference sequence). The CDR3 has 13 amino acids. CDR3 loop: CASRIHDNEKLFF. The CDR3 DNA sequence: TGTGCCAGCAGAATCCACGACAATGAAAAACTGTTTTTT.

J is TRBJ2-3 and V is TRBV7-9; possibly TRBD1 for D (5 bases). CDR3 length: 16 residues. Germline assignment: CDR1 SEHNR and CDR2 FQNEAQ (reference sequence). The V gene lost 5 bases and the J gene lost 4 bases, with 19 bases spanning the gap. The CDR3 coding sequence is TGTGCCAGCAGCCTAAACCTACCTTCACAGGCAGATACGCAGTATTTT. It is translated as CASSLNLPSQADTQYF.

The gene calls are TRBV10-3 and TRBJ1-3; D not certain. Deletions cut 3 bases from V and 8 bases from J, with 11 bases between. Germline CDR1 and CDR2: ENHRY and SYGVKD. The CDR3 has 13 amino acids. The CDR3 nucleotides read TGTGCCATCAGTGACCCCCCGGATCACACCATATATTTT. Translation gives CAISDPPDHTIYF.

CDR3: CASSFRGGSYEQYV. The CDR3 region has the DNA TGTGCCAGCAGCTTTCGCGGGGGGTCCTACGAGCAGTACGTC. The V gene is TRBV5-5, the J gene TRBJ2-7; 8 bases are shared with TRBD2. Trimming took 2 bases from V and 1 from J; bases not matched to a gene: 2. The CDR3 consists of 14 residues. Germline CDR1 and CDR2: SGHKS and YYEKEE (reference sequence).

The chain employs TRBV19 and TRBJ2-2; TRBD1 might be the D (6 bases). Trimming shortened V by 7 bases and J by 2 bases, and 11 bases separated the two germline ends. CDR1 is LNHDA, CDR2 SQIVND, per germline (reference sequence). This CDR3 comprises 14 residues. CDR3 sequence reads: CASIQDSNTGELFF. The CDR3 DNA reads as TGTGCCAGTATCCAGGACAGTAACACCGGGGAGCTGTTTTTT.

This chain joins TRBV28 and TRBJ2-3, with unresolved D. V gave up 2 bases and J gave up 6 bases, with 9 bases separating them. The CDR3 length is 13 residues. CDR1 is MDHEN and CDR2 is SYDVKM in the germline V gene. The CDR3 DNA follows: TGTGCCAGCAGTTTAAGAGGAGCGGATACGCAGTATTTT. It is translated as CASSLRGADTQYF.

In DNA, the CDR3 is TGTGCCAGCAGCCACACAGATACGCAGTATTTT. Amino acid sequence: CASSHTDTQYF. The chain uses TRBV6-1 and TRBJ2-3, with no clear D. The CDR3 length is 11 residues. The germline V and J ends were trimmed by 6 bases and 2 bases, with 3 bases remaining between them. The germline V gene has CDR1 MNHNS and CDR2 SASEGT.

The chain uses TRBV6-5 and TRBJ1-2, with unresolved D. This CDR3 is 12 amino acids long. Trimming took 5 bases from V and 3 from J, leaving 7 bases between them. In germline, CDR1 is MNHEY, CDR2 SVGAGI. This chain's CDR3 is CASSERDYGYTF. In DNA form, the CDR3 reads TGTGCCAGCAGTGAAAGGGACTATGGCTACACCTTC.

The J gene is TRBJ2-3, the V gene TRBV5-1; 8 nucleotides agree with TRBD2. The V gene's germline CDR1 is SGHRS and CDR2 YFSETQ. This CDR3 has 15 amino acids. V lost 6 bases and J lost 1; bases outside the gene matches: 7. CDR3 region: CASTLDSGGTDTQYF. For the CDR3, the DNA is TGCGCCAGCACACTTGATAGCGGGGGCACAGATACGCAGTATTTT.

This clone has just one count. The J gene is TRBJ1-2, the V gene TRBV5-4; the D gene is possibly TRBD1 (5 bases). In germline, CDR1 is SGHNT, CDR2 YYREEE (reference sequence). V was clipped by 3 bases and J by 1 base, with 13 bases between them. This CDR3 is 15 amino acids long. The CDR3 bases are TGTGCCAGCAGCTCCGACGGGGCCGTTAACTATGGCTACACCTTC. Encoded protein: CASSSDGAVNYGYTF.

The chain's CDR3 is CASSLQGNNEQFF. The CDR3 nucleotides read TGCGCCAGCAGCTTACAGGGGAACAATGAGCAGTTCTTC. J is TRBJ2-1 and V is TRBV5-1; 7 bases are a match to TRBD1. This CDR3 is built from 13 residues. Per germline, CDR1 SGHRS and CDR2 YFSETQ. The junction had 1 base not matched to a gene; V was cut back by 2 bases and J by 5 bases.

This clone was seen a single time. The genes are TRBV4-1 and TRBJ2-2; 8 bases are a match to TRBD1. Unmatched junction bases numbered 5, after V lost 4 bases and J lost 7 bases. This CDR3 is built from 14 residues. CDR1 and CDR2 from the germline V gene are MGHRA and YSYEKL. The CDR3 sequence: CASSPGQGHGELFF. The CDR3 region has the DNA TGCGCCAGCAGCCCCGGACAGGGCCACGGGGAGCTGTTTTTT.

The CDR3 here is CASSPVGDRGAEKLFF. CDR3 coding DNA: TGCGCCAGCAGCCCCGTCGGGGACAGGGGGGCTGAAAAACTGTTTTTT. This sequence joins TRBV5-1 and TRBJ1-4; the match to TRBD1 covers 11 bases. This CDR3 spans 16 amino acids. Trimming took 4 bases from V and 7 from J; bases not matched to a gene: 9. Per germline, CDR1 SGHRS and CDR2 YFSETQ.

V and J are TRBV6-5 and TRBJ1-3; 8 bases line up with TRBD1. The V segment lost 5 bases and the J segment 4 bases; nucleotides outside the gene matches: 4. Per germline, CDR1 MNHEY and CDR2 SVGAGI. The CDR3 totals 14 residues. The CDR3 DNA follows: TGTGCCAGCAGTGTTGGGACAGGAGGAAACACCATATATTTT. This gives the protein CASSVGTGGNTIYF.

The CDR3 DNA reads TGTGCCAGCATCCAGGTGGGGTTCCCAGAGACCCAGTACTTC. This translates into CASIQVGFPETQYF. The genes are TRBV6-1 and TRBJ2-5; unclear D gene. Per germline, CDR1 MNHNS and CDR2 SASEGT. V lost 7 bases and J lost 4, with 16 bases in between. The CDR3 is 14 amino acids.

This clone was counted once. The chain recombines TRBV5-1 with TRBJ2-5; the D is unclear. Trimming shortened V by 0 bases and J by 2 bases, and 11 bases separated the two germline ends. This CDR3 spans 15 amino acids. The germline V gene encodes CDR1 SGHRS and CDR2 YFSETQ. As DNA, the CDR3 is TGCGCCAGCAGCTTGGCTGCTGGTCGTCAAGAGACCCAGTACTTC. It yields the protein CASSLAAGRQETQYF.